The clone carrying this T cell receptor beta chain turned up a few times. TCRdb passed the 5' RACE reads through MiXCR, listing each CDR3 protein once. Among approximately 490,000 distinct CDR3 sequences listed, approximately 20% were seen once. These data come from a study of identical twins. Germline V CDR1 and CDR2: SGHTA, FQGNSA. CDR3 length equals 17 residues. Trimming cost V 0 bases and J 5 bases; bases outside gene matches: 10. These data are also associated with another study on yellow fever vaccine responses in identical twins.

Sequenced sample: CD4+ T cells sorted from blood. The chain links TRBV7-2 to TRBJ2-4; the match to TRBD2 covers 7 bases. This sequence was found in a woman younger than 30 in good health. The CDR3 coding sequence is TGTGCCAGCAGCTTAGCGCGGGGAGGGAAATGGCAAAACATTCAGTACTTC. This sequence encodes CASSLARGGKWQNIQYF.